The 18 T cell receptor beta chains below all came from one sample that was sequenced in a study of prognosis after radiotherapy for stage I lung cancer. Amplification of the TCR beta CDR3 (from genomic DNA) was done by two-round multiplex PCR. Gene-specific TRBV and TRBJ primers were used in PCR round one. TCRdb used MiXCR to reprocess the multiplex PCR reads, holding one entry per CDR3 protein. The table lists 10,000 to 15,000 distinct CDR3 sequences, roughly 54% of them singletons, with less than 25% in the top ten. Sample: PBMCs, taken before or after stereotactic body radiation therapy (not recorded which). The receptors here all came from a donor at least 50 years old with non-small cell lung cancer.

This clonotype was seen a single time. V and J are TRBV24-1 and TRBJ2-1; D is possibly TRBD1 (6 bases). The germline V gene has CDR1 KGHDR and CDR2 SFDVKD. The CDR3 extends over 13 amino acids. Trimming stripped 12 bases from V and 8 bases from J, with 19 bases between. CDR3 amino acids: CAASGQGQDEQFF. The CDR3 coding sequence is TGTGCCGCCTCGGGGCAGGGACAAGATGAGCAGTTCTTC.

By share, this clonotype counts as medium-sized. In DNA, the CDR3 is TGCGCCAGCAGCCTGGCAACGAGGGGGAATTATGGCTACACCTTC. Amino acid sequence: CASSLATRGNYGYTF. This chain connects TRBV4-1 to TRBJ1-2, with a possible D match to TRBD1 (6 bases). The CDR3 spans 15 residues. Germline assignment: CDR1 MGHRA and CDR2 YSYEKL. Between the trimmed V and J ends, which lost 4 bases and 5 bases, there was a span of 17 bases.

This clonotype was recorded only once. The V call is TRBV11-1, the J call TRBJ1-1; 8 bases agree with TRBD1. Unmatched junction bases numbered 5, after V lost 1 base and J lost 1 base. CDR3 length equals 16 residues. Germline loops: CDR1 SGHAT, CDR2 FQDESV (reference sequence). The CDR3 region has the DNA TGTGCCAGCAGCTTAGGACAGGGGATGAGGAACACTGAAGCTTTCTTT. Amino acid sequence: CASSLGQGMRNTEAFF. The complete variable domain, with remaining parts taken from reference TRBV11-1 and TRBJ1-1, reads EAEVAQSPRYKITEKSQAVAFWCDPISGHATLYWYRQILGQGPELLVQFQDESVVDDSQLPKDRFSAERLKGVDSTLKIQPAELGDSAMYLCASSLGQGMRNTEAFFGQGTRLTVV.

V gene TRBV7-2 combines with J gene TRBJ2-3, with D uncertain. The CDR3 contains 12 residues. V gave up 3 bases and J gave up 2 bases, with 3 bases separating them. Per germline, CDR1 SGHTA and CDR2 FQGNSA. CDR3 DNA: TGTGCCAGCAGCTTGTTCACAGATACGCAGTATTTT. The encoded protein is CASSLFTDTQYF.

By proportion, this clonotype is medium-sized (0.01 to 0.1%). This sequence joins TRBV9 and TRBJ2-1; 10 bases agree with TRBD1. The V gene end was trimmed by 2 bases and the J gene end by 7 bases; junction bases not matched to a gene: 18. The CDR3 runs 19 residues. The germline V gene has CDR1 SGDLS and CDR2 YYNGEE. In DNA form, the CDR3 reads TGTGCCAGCAGCGTGGGGACAGGGGTATACGGGAGGGCTTCAAATGAGCAGTTCTTC. Its protein product is CASSVGTGVYGRASNEQFF.

V usage is TRBV12-3 or TRBV12-4 and J usage is TRBJ2-7, with a weak D call TRBD1 (6 bases). The CDR3 contains 13 residues. V dropped 6 bases and J dropped 3 bases, with 12 bases sitting between them. For the CDR3, the DNA is TGTGCCAGCAGGCCCCAGGGGAACTACGAGCAGTACTTC. Translation: CASRPQGNYEQYF.

The V and J genes are TRBV7-2 and TRBJ2-7; D is undetermined. Trimming stripped 4 bases from V and 2 bases from J, with 12 bases between. Germline CDR1 SGHTA, CDR2 FQGNSA. The CDR3 has 14 amino acids. Here the CDR3 DNA reads TGTGCCAGCAGCTCCCAAACACGTACCTACGAGCAGTACTTC. Its translation is CASSSQTRTYEQYF.

This chain joins TRBV7-8 and TRBJ2-7; 10 bases agree with TRBD2. The CDR3 runs 15 residues. From germline, CDR1 is SGHVS and CDR2 FQNEAQ. Trimming cost V 5 bases and J 4 bases; bases outside gene matches: 8. The CDR3 DNA reads as TGTGCCAGCAGCACCTTCCGAGCGGGAGGGTACGAGCAGTACTTC. Amino acid sequence: CASSTFRAGGYEQYF.

The chain uses TRBV28 and TRBJ2-6; no definite D call. V was pared by 4 bases and J by 4 bases, with 14 bases between. Germline V gene data show CDR1 as MDHEN and CDR2 as SYDVKM. The CDR3 spans 16 residues. The CDR3 loop is CASSSPRVAGANVLTF. In DNA form, the CDR3 reads TGTGCCAGCAGTTCCCCCCGGGTGGCGGGGGCCAACGTCCTGACTTTC.

The chain couples TRBV27 to TRBJ1-6; TRBD1 might be the D (5 bases). Trimming cost V 7 bases and J 0 bases, with 13 bases left between them. This CDR3 comprises 16 residues. CDR1 and CDR2 (germline): MNHEY, SMNVEV (reference sequence). CDR3 in amino acids: CASTKQESSYNSPLHF. For the CDR3, the DNA is TGTGCCAGCACGAAACAGGAGAGCTCCTATAATTCACCCCTCCACTTT.

This chain uses TRBV19 with TRBJ2-1; TRBD1 agrees at 8 bases. This CDR3 comprises 15 residues. CDR1 is LNHDA, CDR2 SQIVND, per germline (reference sequence). V lost 7 bases, J lost 7 bases, and 12 bases stayed unmatched. CDR3 region: CASTLGQGAWNEQFF. In DNA form, the CDR3 reads TGTGCCAGTACCCTGGGTCAGGGGGCTTGGAATGAGCAGTTCTTC.

This clonotype was picked up many times. V gene TRBV27 combines with J gene TRBJ1-4; 9 bases line up with TRBD1. Per germline, CDR1 MNHEY and CDR2 SMNVEV (reference sequence). This CDR3 is 17 amino acids long. The V segment lost 6 bases and the J segment 0 bases; nucleotides outside the gene matches: 8. CDR3 in DNA: TGTGCCAGCAGCCCGGGACAGGGCGCCGCAACTAATGAAAAACTGTTTTTT. Protein sequence: CASSPGQGAATNEKLFF.

V is TRBV15 and J is TRBJ2-1; 8 bases are shared with TRBD2. The CDR3 totals 13 residues. V shed 5 bases and J 8 bases; nucleotides not matched to a gene: 5. In germline, CDR1 is LNHNV, CDR2 YYDKDF (reference sequence). The CDR3 loop is CATSPGLEDEQFF. The DNA for the CDR3 is TGTGCCACCAGCCCGGGACTAGAAGATGAGCAGTTCTTC.

This clonotype was seen ten or more times. The V and J genes are TRBV3-1 and TRBJ2-4; the match to TRBD1 covers 9 bases. The V and J ends lost 3 bases and 4 bases, in that order; junction bases with no gene match: 7. This CDR3 contains 16 residues. CDR1 and CDR2 from the germline V gene are LGHDT and YNNKEL (reference sequence). CDR3 nucleotide sequence: TGTGCCAGCAGCCATTCCCCCGGGACAGGGAAAAACATTCAGTACTTC. Amino acids: CASSHSPGTGKNIQYF.

This clonotype has a handful of counts. This may be a read error: a much more frequent sequence differs by one nucleotide. The rearrangement links TRBV30 to TRBJ2-4; 7 bases agree with TRBD1. The germline gives CDR1 GTSNPN, CDR2 SVGIG (reference sequence). This CDR3 contains 14 residues. The CDR3 DNA is TGTGTCTACTCGGGACAGTTATTCAAAAACATTCAGTACTTC. This encodes CVYSGQLFKNIQYF.

This clonotype has just one count. The chain has TRBV2 and TRBJ2-3; unclear D gene. From germline, CDR1 is SNHLY and CDR2 FYNNEI. The CDR3 is 14 residues long. V lost 0 bases, J lost 0 bases, and 4 bases lay in between. In DNA form, the CDR3 reads TGTGCCAGCAGTGAAGCAGGCAGCACAGATACGCAGTATTTT. It specifies CASSEAGSTDTQYF. The whole variable domain, remainder taken from reference TRBV2 and TRBJ2-3, is EPEVTQTPSHQVTQMGQEVILRCVPISNHLYFYWYRQILGQKVEFLVSFYNNEISEKSEIFDDQFSVERPDGSNFTLKIRSTKLEDSAMYFCASSEAGSTDTQYFGPGTRLTVL.

A remark on this clonotype: One junction end disagrees with the germline gene, perhaps due to a read error. The chain uses TRBV6-1 and TRBJ2-7, with 8 bases fitting TRBD2. In germline, CDR1 is MNHNS, CDR2 SASEGT. The CDR3 runs 13 residues. The CDR3 DNA reads as TGTGCTAGCAGTAGCGGGGTCTCCTACGAGCATTACTTC. Its translation is CASSSGVSYEHYF.

As to this clonotype: The junction differs from germline at one of its ends, possibly a read error. V and J are TRBV20-1 and TRBJ1-1; 10 bases agree with TRBD1. Germline assignment: CDR1 DFQATT and CDR2 SNEGSKA (reference sequence). The CDR3 is made up of 12 amino acids. The CDR3 is CSATGTGAEAFF. CDR3 DNA sequence: TGCAGTGCTACCGGGACAGGGGCTGAGGCTTTCTTT.